These 28 T cell receptor beta chains were sequenced from one sample in a study of PD-1 blockade in mismatch repair-deficient tumors. Repertoires were generated with immunoSEQ multiplex PCR, while TCRdb's copy carries only in-frame clones and drops some. This sample carries over 30,000 clones, around 80% of them seen once, and the ten largest clones take 3% to 4%. Sample: PBMCs, taken roughly 6 weeks after starting pembrolizumab. Every receptor here comes from an adult with mismatch repair-deficient cancer.

The rearrangement links TRBV5-1 to TRBJ2-2; 7 bases are a match to TRBD1. CDR3 length: 16 residues. After removal of 4 bases from V and 3 bases from J, the junction contained 9 bases not matched to a gene. Looked up from germline, CDR1 is SGHRS and CDR2 is YFSETQ. This chain's CDR3 is CASSGKTGWDTGELFF. CDR3 nucleotides: TGCGCCAGCAGCGGGAAGACAGGGTGGGACACCGGGGAGCTGTTTTTT.

Comments on this clone: Additional DNA sequences in this sample encode the identical CDR3. This sequence joins TRBV18 and TRBJ2-1; TRBD2 matches 13 bases. CDR1 and CDR2 from the germline V gene are KGHSH and LQKENI. V was pared by 6 bases and J by 6 bases, with 2 bases of the junction left unmatched. This CDR3 comprises 14 residues. The CDR3 DNA reads as TGTGCCAGCTCCGGGACTAGCGGGATCAATGAGCAGTTCTTC. It encodes CASSGTSGINEQFF.

The V call is TRBV11-2, the J call TRBJ2-7, with D perhaps matching TRBD2 (6 bases). This CDR3 has 15 amino acids. Trimming took 1 base from V and 6 from J, leaving 16 bases between them. Germline V gives CDR1 SGHAT, CDR2 FQNNGV. CDR3 DNA sequence: TGTGCCAGCAGCTTAGCCCCCACGGGAGCGGCCGAGCAGTACTTC. Protein: CASSLAPTGAAEQYF.

The chain recombines TRBV6-5 with TRBJ2-5; the match to TRBD2 covers 9 bases. The CDR3 totals 16 residues. V dropped 2 bases and J dropped 4; count of bases not matched to a gene: 8. The germline gives CDR1 MNHEY, CDR2 SVGAGI. The CDR3 here is CASSYQGGRARETQYF. CDR3 DNA sequence: TGTGCCAGCAGTTACCAGGGCGGGAGGGCCCGAGAGACCCAGTACTTC.

The chain employs TRBV5-1 and TRBJ2-3; 9 bases are shared with TRBD1. The V segment lost 2 bases and the J segment 5 bases; nucleotides outside the gene matches: 6. Germline-derived CDR1 and CDR2 are SGHRS and YFSETQ. The length of the CDR3 is 15 residues. The DNA for the CDR3 is TGCGCCAGCAGCTTCACAGGGGGCCGGGTAGATACGCAGTATTTT. Encoded protein: CASSFTGGRVDTQYF.

The J gene is TRBJ2-1, the V gene TRBV6-1; 8 bases match TRBD2. The CDR3 runs 19 residues. In germline, CDR1 is MNHNS, CDR2 SASEGT. Trimming at V came to 2 bases and at J to 7 bases, leaving 19 bases not matched to a gene. This CDR3 reads CASSEQGGGREVPSNEQFF. The DNA for the CDR3 is TGTGCCAGCAGTGAACAAGGGGGTGGGCGGGAGGTACCATCGAATGAGCAGTTCTTC.

The rearrangement joins TRBV28 to TRBJ2-7, with a tentative D call TRBD2 (6 bases). CDR1 and CDR2 (germline): MDHEN, SYDVKM. V lost 3 bases and J 0 bases, leaving 15 bases between the germline ends. The CDR3 loop spans 16 amino acids. CDR3 loop: CASSLGRDGSSYEQYF. Here the CDR3 DNA reads TGTGCCAGCAGTTTGGGGCGGGACGGAAGCTCCTACGAGCAGTACTTC.

The chain combines TRBV2 with TRBJ2-7, with a tentative D call TRBD1 (6 bases). The CDR3 contains 13 residues. Deletions cut 6 bases from V and 5 bases from J, with 14 bases between. CDR1 is SNHLY and CDR2 is FYNNEI in the germline V gene. The CDR3 loop is CASRSQGRDEQYF. CDR3 sequence (DNA): TGTGCCAGCAGGTCTCAGGGGCGCGACGAGCAGTACTTC.

The V gene is TRBV7-2, the J gene TRBJ2-2, with 11 bases fitting TRBD1. Germline-derived CDR1 and CDR2 are SGHTA and FQGNSA. CDR3 size: 17 residues. J gave up 6 bases and V 3 bases, and 9 bases lay outside the gene matches. The CDR3 is CASSFYPRDRGSGELFF. The CDR3 DNA reads as TGTGCCAGCAGCTTCTACCCCCGGGACAGGGGGTCCGGGGAGCTGTTTTTT.

A remark on this clone: Other DNA sequences in this sample translate to the same CDR3. The V call is TRBV27, the J call TRBJ1-1; D call uncertain. The germline V gene encodes CDR1 MNHEY and CDR2 SMNVEV (reference sequence). V was cut by 5 bases and J by 1 base, with 14 bases left in between. The CDR3 extends over 15 amino acids. CDR3 amino acids: CASSLTKEGNTEAFF. The DNA of the CDR3 is TGTGCCAGCAGTCTAACGAAAGAGGGGAACACTGAAGCTTTCTTT.

The genes are TRBV10-3 and TRBJ2-2, with 7 bases identical to TRBD1. V was clipped by 6 bases and J by 1 base; unmatched bases: 14. Germline values: CDR1 ENHRY, CDR2 SYGVKD. CDR3 size: 18 residues. This chain's CDR3 is CAIRGSDRRGWNTGELFF. The DNA of the CDR3 is TGTGCCATCAGGGGCTCGGACAGGAGAGGATGGAACACCGGGGAGCTGTTTTTT.

This sequence joins TRBV4-1 and TRBJ1-1; D remains unclear. The CDR3 has 14 amino acids. The germline V gene encodes CDR1 MGHRA and CDR2 YSYEKL. Trimming took off 1 base at V and 0 bases at J, with 6 bases between the two ends. The CDR3 sequence: CASSQVGVNTEAFF. CDR3 DNA sequence: TGCGCCAGCAGCCAAGTTGGAGTGAACACTGAAGCTTTCTTT.

The chain combines TRBV18 with TRBJ2-7; TRBD2 agrees at 12 bases. CDR3 size: 15 residues. V gave up 2 bases and J gave up 7 bases; unmatched junction bases: 6. CDR1 is KGHSH and CDR2 is LQKENI in the germline V gene. DNA of the CDR3: TGTGCCAGCTCACCAAGGACTAGCGGGGTTGAAGAGCAGTACTTC. Amino acid sequence: CASSPRTSGVEEQYF.

The J gene is TRBJ1-5, the V gene TRBV28; the D gene is possibly TRBD1 (5 bases). Trimming cost V 2 bases and J 1 base, with 21 bases left between them. This CDR3 spans 19 amino acids. The germline gives CDR1 MDHEN, CDR2 SYDVKM. In nucleotides, the CDR3 is TGTGCCAGCAGTTTAGCAGGGCGCGATACCGGCTGGAGCAATCAGCCCCAGCATTTT. It encodes CASSLAGRDTGWSNQPQHF.

This clone was recorded a few times. The limits of the CDR3 on the DNA are not certain, so only TCRdb's listed CDR3 is given. V usage is TRBV28 and J usage is TRBJ1-3; the table assigns TRBD1, which was not confirmed against the DNA. The CDR3 contains 19 residues when both ends are counted. Germline-derived CDR1 and CDR2 are MDHEN and SYDVKM. CDR3: CASSFGEGWGQGTGNTIYF.

The CDR3 sequence: CASKAVGVDYGYTF. The CDR3 region has the DNA TGTGCCAGTAAGGCGGTAGGGGTCGACTATGGCTACACCTTC. The chain recombines TRBV19 with TRBJ1-2; possible D gene TRBD1, 5 bases. CDR1 is LNHDA, CDR2 SQIVND, per germline (reference sequence). Trimming removed 7 bases at V and 3 bases at J, with 15 bases between. The CDR3 sequence is 14 residues long.

V is TRBV9 and J is TRBJ1-1; D is undetermined. Germline CDR1 and CDR2: SGDLS and YYNGEE. The ends were cut back, 0 bases at V and 5 bases at J, with 8 bases in the middle. The CDR3 covers 13 residues. CDR3 region: CASSVATGTEAFF. DNA for the CDR3: TGTGCCAGCAGCGTAGCTACGGGAACTGAAGCTTTCTTT.

V usage is TRBV28 and J usage is TRBJ2-7; a possible D gene is TRBD2 (6 bases). Trimming removed 6 bases at V and 0 bases at J, with 12 bases between. This CDR3 has 14 amino acids. Germline V CDR1 and CDR2: MDHEN, SYDVKM. CDR3 DNA: TGTGCCAGCAGAAGACTAGACTACTCCTACGAGCAGTACTTC. The encoded protein is CASRRLDYSYEQYF.

J is TRBJ1-5 and V is TRBV4-1; D might be TRBD1 (6 bases). CDR1 is MGHRA and CDR2 is YSYEKL in the germline V gene. The V end lost 2 bases, the J end lost 7 bases, and 15 bases lay between the germline ends. The CDR3 runs 15 residues. The CDR3 protein is CASSQLGQSQQPQHF. The CDR3, as DNA: TGCGCCAGCAGCCAACTAGGACAGAGCCAGCAGCCCCAGCATTTT.

This rearrangement joins TRBV6-5 to TRBJ1-2; maybe TRBD1 (5 bases). The CDR3 is 14 amino acids. Germline-derived CDR1 and CDR2 are MNHEY and SVGAGI. Trimming removed 6 bases at V and 4 bases at J, with 15 bases between. In DNA, the CDR3 is TGTGCCAGCAGAATCGACAGTCTGAGCTATGGCTACACCTTC. Translated: CASRIDSLSYGYTF.

This clone was found once. The chain links TRBV2 to TRBJ1-4, with a possible D match to TRBD1 (5 bases). CDR3 length: 13 residues. The V and J ends lost 5 bases and 7 bases respectively, with 11 bases between them. Germline loops: CDR1 SNHLY, CDR2 FYNNEI. In DNA form, the CDR3 reads TGTGCCAGCAGTTCGCAGGGTGTTGAAAAACTGTTTTTT. It yields the protein CASSSQGVEKLFF.

This CDR3 reads CASSGQGFNEQFF. In DNA, the CDR3 is TGTGCCAGCAGTGGTCAGGGGTTCAATGAGCAGTTCTTC. J is TRBJ2-1 and V is TRBV6-1, with D possibly TRBD1 on 6 matching bases. V was pared by 4 bases and J by 6 bases, with 10 bases between. Germline CDR1 reads MNHNS; CDR2 reads SASEGT. There are 13 residues in the CDR3.

The gene calls are TRBV9 and TRBJ1-1, with D perhaps matching TRBD1 (6 bases). Germline CDR1 and CDR2: SGDLS and YYNGEE. The CDR3 is 15 amino acids. Trimming took 3 bases from V and 4 from J, leaving 16 bases between them. The CDR3 region has the DNA TGTGCCAGCAGCGCCGAATACAGGGAGAGCACTGAAGCTTTCTTT. Translation: CASSAEYRESTEAFF.

This chain joins TRBV5-1 and TRBJ2-1; possibly TRBD1 for D (5 bases). V lost 1 base and J 8 bases, leaving 16 bases between the germline ends. The CDR3 has 15 residues. Germline assignment: CDR1 SGHRS and CDR2 YFSETQ. CDR3 amino acids: CASSLTGGRDHEQFF. CDR3 DNA: TGCGCCAGCAGCTTGACGGGCGGCAGGGATCATGAGCAGTTCTTC.

This sequence joins TRBV28 and TRBJ2-7; D is perhaps TRBD1 (6 bases). Trimming pared 5 bases from V and 12 bases from J, leaving 14 bases between. There are 11 residues in the CDR3. Germline V gives CDR1 MDHEN, CDR2 SYDVKM. CDR3 in amino acids: CASSLNRAAYF. Here the CDR3 DNA reads TGTGCCAGCAGTCTCAACAGGGCGGCGTACTTC.

The J gene is TRBJ2-5, the V gene TRBV10-3, with D tentatively TRBD2 (6 bases). Germline lookup yields CDR1 ENHRY and CDR2 SYGVKD. The CDR3 extends over 14 amino acids. Trimming took off 0 bases at V and 5 bases at J, with 10 bases between the two ends. Here the CDR3 DNA reads TGTGCCATCAGTGAGTCAACTAGCTGGGAGACCCAGTACTTC. It encodes CAISESTSWETQYF.

This sequence joins TRBV30 and TRBJ2-1; 8 nucleotides agree with TRBD2. The J segment lost 7 bases and the V segment lost 2 bases, leaving 1 base of the junction unmatched. The CDR3 is 12 residues long. Germline V gene data show CDR1 as GTSNPN and CDR2 as SVGIG (reference sequence). CDR3 amino acids: CAWSSSGNEQFF. CDR3 coding DNA: TGTGCCTGGAGTTCTAGCGGGAATGAGCAGTTCTTC.

The J gene is TRBJ2-1, the V gene TRBV9, with D tentatively TRBD2 (5 bases). Per the germline V gene, CDR1 is SGDLS and CDR2 is YYNGEE. CDR3 length equals 14 residues. Trimming stripped 0 bases from V and 10 bases from J, with 14 bases between. The CDR3 nucleotides are TGTGCCAGCAGCGTAGCTTGGCTAGCCGGGGAGCAGTTCTTC. Protein sequence: CASSVAWLAGEQFF.